This paragraph reports one T cell receptor beta chain. Its matching antigen is unknown. There are 14 residues in the CDR3. V was pared by 6 bases and J by 0 bases, with 14 bases between. Per germline, CDR1 SQVTM and CDR2 ANQGSEA. These data belong to a study of cytomegalovirus exposure and HLA in healthy donors. Study information: In a later analysis, it was reported that the roughly 130 validation repertoires had been produced on the same platform as the roughly 700 repertoires belonging to the first cohort.

Assay used: immunoSEQ multiplex PCR; TCRdb lists only in-frame clones, some missing. The sample has over 150,000 clones; approximately 86% are singletons. Findings and caveats of the study: According to a subsequent analysis, TCR clusters from the first cohort were inclined to appear together in the 120 validation repertoires. Some TCR beta chains (around 160 of them) were listed as cytomegalovirus-associated. Under in vitro conditions, a few CMV-associated chains were confirmed as specific for CMV antigens.

V gene TRBV29-1 combines with J gene TRBJ1-1; possible D gene TRBD1, 6 bases. The sequenced material came from PBMCs. The origin of this receptor is a man aged 18 to 30 in good health and CMV-seropositive. CDR3 region: CSVSRTAVNTEAFF. As DNA, the CDR3 is TGCAGCGTGAGCCGGACAGCAGTGAACACTGAAGCTTTCTTT.